This T cell receptor (beta chain) was captured by sequencing in a study of T cells in localized non-small cell lung cancer. Notes on the study in general: Appearance in adjacent lung was seen for a median roughly 56 of the top 100 tumor clones.

Two independent pathologists confirmed no atypia in lung taken at least 2 cm from tumor. Per the germline V gene, CDR1 is MNHGY and CDR2 is SAAAGT. The CDR3 is 14 residues long. Trimming left V 2 bases short and J 4 bases short, with 11 bases between. Comment on this clone: What it recognizes is unknown.

Clones were read by immunoSEQ multiplex PCR, and TCRdb kept only the in-frame ones, dropping some. This table holds about 2,400 clones, 21% found once. The gene calls are TRBV6-8 and TRBJ2-5, with D unresolved. The source of this sequence is a man aged 40-75 years with stage I squamous cell lung carcinoma. The source material was normal lung tissue next to the tumor, sampled before any cancer treatment. The CDR3 sequence is CASSYNRRGETQYF. The CDR3 DNA reads as TGTGCCAGCAGTTACAATCGCCGAGGAGAGACCCAGTACTTC.